The clone carrying this T cell receptor (beta chain) was counted ten times or more. Its antigen is still unknown. The data are from a study of T cells in Graves' hyperthyroidism and ophthalmopathy. Study-level results: A model built on 13 V-J features separated ophthalmopathy from stable hyperthyroidism.

Germline loops: CDR1 DFQATT, CDR2 SNEGSKA (reference sequence). V dropped 0 bases and J dropped 3 bases, with 17 bases sitting between them. This CDR3 region has 16 residues. Template material for amplifying TCR beta CDR3 regions consisted of RNA transcripts. The primer set for the first-round RT-PCR of the TCR CDR3 was HTBI. One entry per CDR3 protein, called by TCRdb with MiXCR from the multiplex PCR reads. The data show about 340,000 distinct CDR3 sequences, 21% seen once. The sample was blood. The receptor comes from a woman between 45 and 60 years old with Graves' hyperthyroidism. The genes are TRBV20-1 and TRBJ1-1; possibly TRBD1 for D (6 bases). The CDR3 here is CSARDLAGVRYTEAFF. As DNA, the CDR3 is TGCAGTGCTAGAGATCTCGCAGGGGTGAGGTACACTGAAGCTTTCTTT.